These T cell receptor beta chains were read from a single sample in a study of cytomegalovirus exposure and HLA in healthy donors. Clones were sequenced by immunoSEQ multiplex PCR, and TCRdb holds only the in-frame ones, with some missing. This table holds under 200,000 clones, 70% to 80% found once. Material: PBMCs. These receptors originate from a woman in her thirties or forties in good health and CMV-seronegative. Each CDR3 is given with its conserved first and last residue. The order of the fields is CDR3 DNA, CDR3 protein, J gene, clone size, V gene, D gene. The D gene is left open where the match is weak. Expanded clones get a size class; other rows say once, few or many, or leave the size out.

TGTGCCAGCAGTGAATCGGGGGCGAACACCGGGGAGCTGTTTTTT,CASSESGANTGELFF,TRBJ2-2,.,TRBV6-1,.
TGTGCCAGCAGTGACCGGCGGGGGGGCGGGGAGAGCTCCTATAATTCACCCCTCCACTTT,CASSDRRGGGESSYNSPLHF,TRBJ1-6,.,TRBV6-1,.
TGTGCCAGCAGCTTGCCTAGCCGCGAGCAGTACTTC,CASSLPSREQYF,TRBJ2-7,.,TRBV5-5,.
TGCGCCAGCAGCTTCGATCCACAGGGGGCGGATGGCTACACCTTC,CASSFDPQGADGYTF,TRBJ1-2,.,TRBV5-1,TRBD1
TGCAGCGTAGGGACAGGGGGAGAGCAGTACTTC,CSVGTGGEQYF,TRBJ2-7,.,TRBV29-1,TRBD1
TGTGCCACTTCTGGGGCCAACGTCCTGACTTTC,CATSGANVLTF,TRBJ2-6,.,TRBV6-6,.
TGCGCCAGCAGCTTCTTCGACAGGGCAGACAATGAGCAGTTCTTC,CASSFFDRADNEQFF,TRBJ2-1,.,TRBV5-1,TRBD1
TGCAGCGTTGAAGCTGAAGGGACAGGGGCGAACACCGGGGAGCTGTTTTTT,CSVEAEGTGANTGELFF,TRBJ2-2,.,TRBV29-1,TRBD1
TGTGCCAGCAGTTACTCACCCGGGGGGCCCTCCTACGAGCAGTACTTC,CASSYSPGGPSYEQYF,TRBJ2-7,.,TRBV6-6,.
TGCAGCGTTGATAGTCCCAAAAACATTCAGTACTTC,CSVDSPKNIQYF,TRBJ2-4,.,TRBV29-1,.
TGTGCCAGCAGCTTAGGGACAGGGGGCGAGCAGTACTTC,CASSLGTGGEQYF,TRBJ2-7,few,TRBV13,TRBD1
TGTGCCATCAGACGACAGGGGGCCTCCTATGGCTACACCTTC,CAIRRQGASYGYTF,TRBJ1-2,few,TRBV10-3,TRBD1
TGTGCCAGCACCCAAATAGACAGCCGTGAAGCTTTCTTT,CASTQIDSREAFF,TRBJ1-1,.,TRBV9,.
TGTGCCAGCTCACCACCGGCAGGGGACTATGGCTACACCTTC,CASSPPAGDYGYTF,TRBJ1-2,.,TRBV18,.
TGTGCCAGCAGCTTTGGAAGGGGGCTTGATTCACCCCTCCACTTT,CASSFGRGLDSPLHF,TRBJ1-6,.,TRBV11-2,TRBD1
TGTGCCGTCTTACAGGTTTTCGGTCCCGAGCAGTACTTC,CAVLQVFGPEQYF,TRBJ2-7,.,TRBV6-1,.
TGTGCCAGCAGCCCGACAGTCATGAACACTGAAGCTTTCTTT,CASSPTVMNTEAFF,TRBJ1-1,.,TRBV6-4,.
TGTGCCAGTACAGGGAACTCTGGAAACACCATATATTTT,CASTGNSGNTIYF,TRBJ1-3,.,TRBV6-5,.
TGTGCCACCTCCTGGGGACAGGGTAGACCTGAAGCTTTCTTT,CATSWGQGRPEAFF,TRBJ1-1,.,TRBV19,TRBD1
TGCGCCAGCAGCCCAAGAGCGGATGGGGCAGATACGCAGTATTTT,CASSPRADGADTQYF,TRBJ2-3,.,TRBV5-1,.
TGCGCCAGCAGCTTGAAGACAGCCAACTATGGCTACACCTTC,CASSLKTANYGYTF,TRBJ1-2,.,TRBV5-1,.
TGTGCCAGCAGCTTAGGGGGACTAGCGGGACCCTACGAGCAGTACTTC,CASSLGGLAGPYEQYF,TRBJ2-7,.,TRBV7-2,TRBD2
TGTGCCAGCAGTGAACTCCCAGGGGAAGGCTACACCTTC,CASSELPGEGYTF,TRBJ1-2,.,TRBV6-1,.
TGCGCCAGCAGCCACCAGGGCGGGGGGGGCCTAGATACGCAGTATTTT,CASSHQGGGGLDTQYF,TRBJ2-3,.,TRBV4-3,TRBD2
TGTGCCAGTAGTATCAAGCTTTTGAATGAGCAGTTCTTC,CASSIKLLNEQFF,TRBJ2-1,few,TRBV19,.
TGTGCCAGCAGTTTGGAGTCGGGTCAGCCCCAGCATTTT,CASSLESGQPQHF,TRBJ1-5,.,TRBV28,.
TGTGCCAGCAGTGGGGGGACTAGCGCGGGAGACAATGAGCAGTTCTTC,CASSGGTSAGDNEQFF,TRBJ2-1,.,TRBV2,TRBD2
TGTGCCAGCAGCTTACAGGGCACAGATACGCAGTATTTT,CASSLQGTDTQYF,TRBJ2-3,.,TRBV9,.
TGTGCCAGCAGCTCTGGACTAGCGGGAGGGGAGCAGTTCTTC,CASSSGLAGGEQFF,TRBJ2-1,.,TRBV7-3,TRBD2
TGTGCCAGCAGTGATGTAGGGGGGGCTGGCGGCTACACCTTC,CASSDVGGAGGYTF,TRBJ1-2,few,TRBV2,.
TGTGCCAGTAAGCAGGGGGCTCTATCCCAGGGTACCTTC,CASKQGALSQGTF,TRBJ1-2,.,TRBV19,TRBD1
TGTGCCTGGAGTGTATCTGGGGCGACAGGCTACACCTTC,CAWSVSGATGYTF,TRBJ1-2,.,TRBV30,.
TGTGCCAGCAGCTTAGGGCCAGGGGTCCCTGAAGCTTTCTTT,CASSLGPGVPEAFF,TRBJ1-1,.,TRBV7-9,.
TGTGCCAGCAGGACATCCCTCCCCGGGGAGCTGTTTTTT,CASRTSLPGELFF,TRBJ2-2,few,TRBV2,.
TGTGCCAGCAGCGTAGACTTGAGCGGAGGACTAGCGGAGACCCAGTACTTC,CASSVDLSGGLAETQYF,TRBJ2-5,.,TRBV9,TRBD2
TGTGCCAGCAGTCAAGGTGGGAGGTCAGCTAACTATGGCTACACCTTC,CASSQGGRSANYGYTF,TRBJ1-2,.,TRBV6-6,.
TGCGCCAGCAGCCCGCGTCCGGTTGGCGGGAGTTTAGATGAGCAGTTCTTC,CASSPRPVGGSLDEQFF,TRBJ2-1,few,TRBV5-1,TRBD2
TGTGCCTGGAGTGTGCGGGGGTCAGGCACAGATACGCAGTATTTT,CAWSVRGSGTDTQYF,TRBJ2-3,.,TRBV30,TRBD2
TGTGCCAGCAGTGAGCTACTAGCGGGAGGCGAGCAGTACTTC,CASSELLAGGEQYF,TRBJ2-7,once,TRBV6-1,TRBD2
TGTGCCAGCAGCTTAGTGGGCCGGGACAGGCCCTACAATGAGCAGTTCTTC,CASSLVGRDRPYNEQFF,TRBJ2-1,.,TRBV11-2,TRBD1
TGTGCCAGCAGCTTACAGGGGGAGGCCTACGAGCAGTACTTC,CASSLQGEAYEQYF,TRBJ2-7,.,TRBV7-9,.
TGTGCCAGCAGTTACTCAGCAGGGGTAGGGGAGACCCAGTACTTC,CASSYSAGVGETQYF,TRBJ2-5,.,TRBV6-6,.